The entry that follows covers one TCR beta chain sequence. Its cognate antigen is unknown. The data belong to a study of cytomegalovirus exposure and HLA in healthy donors. Overall study findings and caveats: CMV serostatus stood as the only immune exposure information on hand. Presence/absence analysis assumed near-uniform sequencing depth across donors.

13 Jbeta primers and 60 Vbeta primers were used for the PCR. Source study methods: The authors later counted roughly 76 million unique TCR beta chains, roughly 10 million of them shared. The repertoire was sequenced with immunoSEQ multiplex PCR; TCRdb's copy has only in-frame clones and lacks some. D and trimming were read from the DNA, whereas the V and J calls and clone size are those reported in that table. This table has over 150,000 clones, 85% appearing once. Sequenced material: PBMCs. This receptor was taken from a boy aged 2 to 10 in good health and CMV-seronegative.

The CDR3 nucleotides are TGTGCCAGCAGTTCTCCCCGCCGGGACAGATCCTACGAGCAGTACTTC. It codes for CASSSPRRDRSYEQYF. The chain recombines TRBV27 with TRBJ2-7, with 7 bases aligning to TRBD1. Germline values: CDR1 MNHEY, CDR2 SMNVEV (reference sequence). J was trimmed by 1 base and V by 4 bases; bases with no gene match: 10. The CDR3 runs 16 residues.